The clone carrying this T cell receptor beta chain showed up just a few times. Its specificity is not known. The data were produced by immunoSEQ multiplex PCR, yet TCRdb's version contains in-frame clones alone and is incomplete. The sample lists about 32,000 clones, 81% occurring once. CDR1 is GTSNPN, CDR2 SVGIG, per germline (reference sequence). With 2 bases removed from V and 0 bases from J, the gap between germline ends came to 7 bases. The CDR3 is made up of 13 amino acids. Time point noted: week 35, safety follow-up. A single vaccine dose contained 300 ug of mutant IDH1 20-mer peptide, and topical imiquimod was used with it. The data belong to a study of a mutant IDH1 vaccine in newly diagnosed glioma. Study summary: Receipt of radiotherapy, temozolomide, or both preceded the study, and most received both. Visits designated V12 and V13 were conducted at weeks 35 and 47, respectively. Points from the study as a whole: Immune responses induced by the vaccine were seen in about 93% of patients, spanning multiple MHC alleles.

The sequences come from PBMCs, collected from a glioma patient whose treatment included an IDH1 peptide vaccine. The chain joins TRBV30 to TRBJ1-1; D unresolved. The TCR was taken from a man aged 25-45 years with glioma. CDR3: CAWSFVVNTEAFF. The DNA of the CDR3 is TGTGCCTGGAGTTTCGTTGTGAACACTGAAGCTTTCTTT.